This TCR beta chain is drawn from a study of cytomegalovirus exposure and HLA in healthy donors. Regarding the study as a whole: Many donors shared some public TCRs, even though most TCR sequences were rare. According to reports, the classifier identified cytomegalovirus status with high specificity and sensitivity.

The CDR3 covers 14 residues. V was pared by 0 bases and J by 1 base, with 5 bases between. Germline lookup yields CDR1 SGDLS and CDR2 YYNGEE. This table comes from immunoSEQ multiplex PCR, and its TCRdb copy is limited to in-frame clones, with some not included. The sample yields approximately 300,000 clones, about nine tenths seen once. In this sample, this clone turned up a few times. Its target is unknown. This chain uses TRBV9 with TRBJ1-3; the D is unclear. The source of this sequence is a woman aged 30 to 39 in good health and CMV-seropositive. Sequencing used PBMCs. As DNA, the CDR3 is TGTGCCAGCAGCGTAGACATTTCTGGAAACACCATATATTTT. It yields the protein CASSVDISGNTIYF.